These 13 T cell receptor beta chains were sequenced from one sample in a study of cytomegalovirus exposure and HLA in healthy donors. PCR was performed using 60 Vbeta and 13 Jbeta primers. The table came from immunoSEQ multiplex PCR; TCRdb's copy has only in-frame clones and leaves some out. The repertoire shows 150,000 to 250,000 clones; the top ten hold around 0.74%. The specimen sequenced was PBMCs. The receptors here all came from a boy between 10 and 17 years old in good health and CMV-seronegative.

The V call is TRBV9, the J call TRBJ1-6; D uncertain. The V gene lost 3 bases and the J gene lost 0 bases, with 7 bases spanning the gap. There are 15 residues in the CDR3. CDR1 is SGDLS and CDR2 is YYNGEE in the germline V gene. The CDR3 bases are TGTGCCAGCAGCGCAGCTAGCTCCTATAATTCACCCCTCCACTTT. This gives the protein CASSAASSYNSPLHF.

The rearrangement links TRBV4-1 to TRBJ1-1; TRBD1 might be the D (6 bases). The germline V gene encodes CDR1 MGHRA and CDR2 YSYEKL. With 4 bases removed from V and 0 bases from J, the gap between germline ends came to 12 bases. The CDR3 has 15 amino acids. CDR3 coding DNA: TGCGCCAGCAGCCGCTCAGGGGTCATGAACACTGAAGCTTTCTTT. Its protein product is CASSRSGVMNTEAFF.

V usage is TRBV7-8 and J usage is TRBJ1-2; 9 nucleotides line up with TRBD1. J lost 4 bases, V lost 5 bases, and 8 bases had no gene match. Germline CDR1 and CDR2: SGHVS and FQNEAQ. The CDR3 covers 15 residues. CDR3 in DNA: TGTGCCAGCAGCGTACGGGACAGGGAGGGCTATGGCTACACCTTC. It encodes CASSVRDREGYGYTF.

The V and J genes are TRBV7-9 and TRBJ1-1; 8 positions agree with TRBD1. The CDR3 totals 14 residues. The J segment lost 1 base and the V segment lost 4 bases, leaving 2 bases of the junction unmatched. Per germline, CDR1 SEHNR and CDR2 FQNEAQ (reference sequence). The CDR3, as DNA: TGTGCCAGCAGCTCGGACAGGGAGAACACTGAAGCTTTCTTT. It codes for CASSSDRENTEAFF.

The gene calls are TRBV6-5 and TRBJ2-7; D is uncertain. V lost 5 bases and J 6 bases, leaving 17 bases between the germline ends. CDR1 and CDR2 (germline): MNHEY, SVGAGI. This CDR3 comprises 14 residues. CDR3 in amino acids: CASSGRASSGEQYF. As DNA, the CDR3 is TGTGCCAGCAGTGGTCGAGCGAGTTCGGGCGAGCAGTACTTC.

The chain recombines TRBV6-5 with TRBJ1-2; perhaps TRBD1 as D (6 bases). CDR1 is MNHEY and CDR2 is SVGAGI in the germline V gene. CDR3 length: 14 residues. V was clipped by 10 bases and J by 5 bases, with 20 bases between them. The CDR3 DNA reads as TGTGCCACCGCGGAGGACAGAATAAATTATGGCTACACCTTC. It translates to CATAEDRINYGYTF.

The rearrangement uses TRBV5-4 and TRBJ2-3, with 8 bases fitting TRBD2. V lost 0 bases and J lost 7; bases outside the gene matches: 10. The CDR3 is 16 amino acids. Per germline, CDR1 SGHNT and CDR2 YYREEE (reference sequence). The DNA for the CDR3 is TGTGCCAGCAGCTTGGGCCTGGGGCGGGGGGTTTATACGCAGTATTTT. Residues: CASSLGLGRGVYTQYF. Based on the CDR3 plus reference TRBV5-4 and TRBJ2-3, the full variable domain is ETGVTQSPTHLIKTRGQQVTLRCSSQSGHNTVSWYQQALGQGPQFIFQYYREEENGRGNFPPRFSGLQFPNYSSELNVNALELDDSALYLCASSLGLGRGVYTQYFGPGTRLTVL.

This chain's CDR3 is CASSPRGGAIGNTIYF. The CDR3 nucleotides are TGTGCCAGTAGTCCCCGGGGAGGGGCAATTGGAAACACCATATATTTT. The V and J genes are TRBV19 and TRBJ1-3; TRBD1 is a possible D gene (5 bases). Trimming pared 5 bases from V and 3 bases from J, leaving 17 bases between. The germline V gene has CDR1 LNHDA and CDR2 SQIVND (reference sequence). The CDR3 sequence is 16 residues long.

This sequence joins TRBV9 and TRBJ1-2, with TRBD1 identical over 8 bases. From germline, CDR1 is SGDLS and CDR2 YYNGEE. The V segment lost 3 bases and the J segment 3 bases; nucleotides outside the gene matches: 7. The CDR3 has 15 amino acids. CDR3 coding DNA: TGTGCCAGCAGCGCACAGGGGGAGGCTCACTATGGCTACACCTTC. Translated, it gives CASSAQGEAHYGYTF.

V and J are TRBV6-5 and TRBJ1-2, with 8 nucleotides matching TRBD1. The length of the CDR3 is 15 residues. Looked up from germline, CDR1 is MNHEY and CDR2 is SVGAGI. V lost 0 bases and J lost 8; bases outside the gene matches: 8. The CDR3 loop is CASSYSRTGREGYTF. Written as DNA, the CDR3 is TGTGCCAGCAGTTACTCGCGGACAGGGCGAGAGGGCTACACCTTC.

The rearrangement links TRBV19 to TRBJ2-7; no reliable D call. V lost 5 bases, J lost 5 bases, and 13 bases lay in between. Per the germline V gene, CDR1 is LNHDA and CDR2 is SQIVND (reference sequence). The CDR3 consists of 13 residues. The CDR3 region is CASSPQFGDEQYF. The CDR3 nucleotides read TGTGCCAGTAGTCCTCAATTTGGAGACGAGCAGTACTTC.

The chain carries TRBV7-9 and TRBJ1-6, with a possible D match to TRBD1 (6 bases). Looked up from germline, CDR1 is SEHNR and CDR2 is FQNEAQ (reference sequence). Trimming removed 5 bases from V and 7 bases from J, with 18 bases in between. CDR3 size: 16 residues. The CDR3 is CASSLTAGTPNSPLHF. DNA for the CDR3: TGTGCCAGCAGCCTTACAGCCGGGACACCAAATTCACCCCTCCACTTT.

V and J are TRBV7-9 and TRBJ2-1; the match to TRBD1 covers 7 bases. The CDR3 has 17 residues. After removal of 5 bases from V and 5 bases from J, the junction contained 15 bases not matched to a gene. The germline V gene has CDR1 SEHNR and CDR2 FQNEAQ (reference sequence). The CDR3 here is CASSPTLRQGSDNEQFF. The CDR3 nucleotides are TGTGCCAGCAGCCCAACCTTGAGACAGGGTTCGGACAATGAGCAGTTCTTC.